This TCR beta chain was sequenced in a study of beta chain features in type 1 diabetes. Study results and limitations: Within patients, naive, central memory and Treg TCRB repertoires seemed more similar than within healthy donors. In all four CD4+ subsets, TCRB CDR3 length was significantly, moderately reduced in type 1 diabetes.

Isolation of CD4+ naive, central memory, regulatory and stem cell-like memory cells was achieved by sorting via CD45RO/CCR7/CD25/CD127/CD95/CD27. The investigators reverse transcribed all of the isolated RNA, so they sequenced expressed TCRB transcripts. Libraries were prepared by immunoSEQ multiplex PCR; TCRdb keeps only in-frame clonotypes and omits some of them. Of around 600,000 clones listed, roughly 12% are singletons. Germline CDR1 GTSNPN, CDR2 SVGIG (reference sequence). V lost 0 bases to trimming and J lost 0 bases, with 7 bases between them. This CDR3 spans 14 amino acids. This clone has just a few counts. Its antigen is undetermined.

This receptor was taken from a man younger than 40 with type 1 diabetes. Sequencing was carried out using naive CD4+ T cells from blood. The rearrangement links TRBV30 to TRBJ2-3; D is undetermined. The CDR3 DNA follows: TGTGCCTGGAGTGTGGCGGTTAGCACAGATACGCAGTATTTT. Protein product: CAWSVAVSTDTQYF. The full variable domain, completed using reference TRBV30 and TRBJ2-3, is SQTIHQWPATLVQPVGSPLSLECTVEGTSNPNLYWYRQAAGRGLQLLFYSVGIGQISSEVPQNLSASRPQDRQFILSSKKLLLSDSGFYLCAWSVAVSTDTQYFGPGTRLTVL.